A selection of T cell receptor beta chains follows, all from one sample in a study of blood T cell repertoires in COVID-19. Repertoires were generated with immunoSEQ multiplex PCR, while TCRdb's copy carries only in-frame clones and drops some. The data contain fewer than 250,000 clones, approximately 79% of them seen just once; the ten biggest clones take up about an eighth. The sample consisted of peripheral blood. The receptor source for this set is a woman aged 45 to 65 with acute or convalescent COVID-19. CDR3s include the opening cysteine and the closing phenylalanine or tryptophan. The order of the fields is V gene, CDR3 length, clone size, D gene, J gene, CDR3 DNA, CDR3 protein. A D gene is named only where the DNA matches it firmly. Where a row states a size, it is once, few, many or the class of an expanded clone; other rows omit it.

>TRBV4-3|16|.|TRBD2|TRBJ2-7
TGCGCCAGCAGCCCCTCGCTAGCGGGAGCTCTCTACGAGCAGTACTTC
CASSPSLAGALYEQYF
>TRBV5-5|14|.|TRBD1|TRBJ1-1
TGTGCCAGCAGCTTACGGGACAGGAGCACTGAAGCTTTCTTT
CASSLRDRSTEAFF
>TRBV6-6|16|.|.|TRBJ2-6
TGTGCCAGCAGGCACGCAACTGACTCTGGGGCCAACGTCCTGACTTTC
CASRHATDSGANVLTF
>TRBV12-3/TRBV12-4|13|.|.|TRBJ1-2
TGTGCCAGCAGTTCCCGGGGGGATTCTGGCTACACCTTC
CASSSRGDSGYTF
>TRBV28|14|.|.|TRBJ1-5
TGTGCCAGCAGTTTATCTCAGGGTTTCGTTACCCAGCATTTT
CASSLSQGFVTQHF
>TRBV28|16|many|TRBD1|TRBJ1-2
TGTGCCAGCAGTTTAAGCCTCGGGACAGGGACCTATGGCTACACCTTC
CASSLSLGTGTYGYTF
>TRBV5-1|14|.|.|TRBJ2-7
TGCGCCAGCAGCTTGGCCGCTAGCGCGTACGAGCAGTACTTC
CASSLAASAYEQYF
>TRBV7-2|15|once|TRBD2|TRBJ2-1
TGTGCCAGCAGCAGAGCGGCGGGAGGGTTGGGTGAGCAGTTCTTC
CASSRAAGGLGEQFF
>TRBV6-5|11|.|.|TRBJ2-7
TGTGCCAGCAGTACGCCGGAGAAGCAGTACTTC
CASSTPEKQYF
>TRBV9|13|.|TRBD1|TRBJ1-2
TGTGCCAGCACCAACCCAGGGGGTCGGGGCTACACCTTC
CASTNPGGRGYTF
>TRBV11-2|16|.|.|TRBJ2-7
TGTGCCAGCAGCCCCGCGACCGGGTTCTCCTCCCACGAGCAGTACTTC
CASSPATGFSSHEQYF
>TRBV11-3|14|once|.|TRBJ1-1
TGTGCCAGCAGCCCGGGACTGAGGAACACTGAAGCTTTCTTT
CASSPGLRNTEAFF
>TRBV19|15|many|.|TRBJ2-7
TGTGCCAGTAGTATAACAGGACAGTCCTTCAACGAGCAGTACTTC
CASSITGQSFNEQYF
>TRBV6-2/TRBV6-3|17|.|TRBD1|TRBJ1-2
TGTGCCAGCAGTTCCAAACTAGGACAGGGCCAGGCCTATGGCTACACCTTC
CASSSKLGQGQAYGYTF
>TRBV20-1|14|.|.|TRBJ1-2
TGCAGTGCTAGTGGGAGGGCCCCCAACTATGGCTACACCTTC
CSASGRAPNYGYTF
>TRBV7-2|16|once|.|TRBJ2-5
TGTGCCAGCAGCCGGGAATCCAGGAGAGTAGGAGAGACCCAGTACTTC
CASSRESRRVGETQYF
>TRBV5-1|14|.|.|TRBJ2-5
TGCGCCAGCAGCTTGGCCTCGTCTGAAGAGACCCAGTACTTC
CASSLASSEETQYF